This entry features one T cell receptor (beta chain) sequence. This sample is drawn from a study of OX40 agonist ivuxolimab in advanced cancers. Here immunoSEQ multiplex PCR was the method, and the copy in TCRdb shows in-frame clones only, minus some. The data contain more than 70,000 clones, about 85% of them singletons. CDR3 length: 14 amino acids. Germline V gene data show CDR1 as SGHRS and CDR2 as YFSETQ. The ends lost 3 bases at V and 5 bases at J; junction bases unmatched: 5. This TCR came from an adult with an advanced solid tumor such as melanoma, head and neck, liver or kidney cancer. The sample here was CD4+ or CD8+ T cells sorted from blood, taken in a trial of the OX40 agonist ivuxolimab. The chain links TRBV5-1 to TRBJ2-1; 7 nucleotides line up with TRBD2. The CDR3 sequence: CASSSSGPHNEQFF. The CDR3 nucleotides read TGCGCCAGCAGCTCTAGCGGCCCTCACAATGAGCAGTTCTTC. Based on the CDR3 plus reference TRBV5-1 and TRBJ2-1, the full variable domain is KAGVTQTPRYLIKTRGQQVTLSCSPISGHRSVSWYQQTPGQGLQFLFEYFSETQRNKGNFPGRFSGRQFSNSRSEMNVSTLELGDSALYLCASSSSGPHNEQFFGPGTRLTVL.